A single sample is the source of the 2 T cell receptor beta chains below, sequenced in a study of T cell repertoires in breast cancer. An expanded emulsion RT-PCR with primers for all TCR V genes paired CD8+ T cell chains. Blocking oligonucleotides added to a second nested PCR suppressed unpaired genes. TCRdb re-called the emulsion pairing reads with MiXCR, one entry per CDR3 protein. This table holds nearly 40,000 distinct CDR3 sequences, about 48% found once. Sequencing was done on a sample of CD8+ T cells. The receptors originated from a pool of human donors with breast cancer or a healthy control (not recorded which).

The chain couples TRBV7-6 to TRBJ2-5, with 10 bases that match TRBD1. Germline CDR1 and CDR2: SGHVS and FNYEAQ. V lost 1 base, J lost 3 bases, and 5 bases stayed unmatched. The CDR3 has 16 residues. CDR3 sequence: CASSLDAGTGEETQYF. CDR3 DNA: TGTGCCAGCAGCTTAGATGCCGGGACAGGGGAAGAGACCCAGTACTTC.

With respect to this clonotype: This may be a read error, as it is one base from a much larger clone. The rearrangement joins TRBV20-1 to TRBJ2-7, with D hard to call. The CDR3 sequence is 13 residues long. CDR1 and CDR2 from the germline V gene are DFQATT and SNEGSKA (reference sequence). Here the CDR3 reads CSASLAFSYGQYF. CDR3 nucleotides: TGCAGTGCCTCTTTGGCCTTCTCCTACGGGCAGTACTTC.